The 8 T cell receptor beta chains listed next were all sequenced from one sample in a study of T cell responses to AZD1222 COVID-19 vaccine. Produced via immunoSEQ multiplex PCR; TCRdb's table is partial and in-frame only. The sample carries fewer than 130,000 clones, over 75% recorded once. The sample was peripheral blood, taken on day 0 of AZD1222 vaccination. These receptors were taken from an adult in good health.

This chain uses TRBV19 with TRBJ1-1; 7 nucleotides align to TRBD1. The CDR3 has 15 amino acids. V lost 5 bases and J lost 5; bases outside the gene matches: 11. Germline V gives CDR1 LNHDA, CDR2 SQIVND (reference sequence). The CDR3 is CASSPRQGKGTEAFF. CDR3 nucleotides: TGTGCCAGTAGTCCTCGACAGGGCAAGGGGACTGAAGCTTTCTTT.

This clone was seen a few times. J is TRBJ2-3 and V is TRBV5-1; tentatively, D is TRBD2 (5 bases). This CDR3 has 14 residues. V was clipped by 3 bases and J by 2 bases, with 10 bases between them. Germline assignment: CDR1 SGHRS and CDR2 YFSETQ. CDR3 nucleotides: TGCGCCAGCAGCTCAGCGGTACTCACAGATACGCAGTATTTT. It encodes CASSSAVLTDTQYF. Complete variable domain (other parts from reference TRBV5-1 and TRBJ2-3): KAGVTQTPRYLIKTRGQQVTLSCSPISGHRSVSWYQQTPGQGLQFLFEYFSETQRNKGNFPGRFSGRQFSNSRSEMNVSTLELGDSALYLCASSSAVLTDTQYFGPGTRLTVL.

This chain links TRBV7-2 with TRBJ2-1, with D maybe TRBD2 (5 bases). This CDR3 region has 12 residues. Trimming took 4 bases from V and 10 from J, leaving 11 bases between them. Germline lookup yields CDR1 SGHTA and CDR2 FQGNSA. The CDR3 DNA reads TGTGCCAGCAGCTCGTCCGGGATCGAGCAGTTCTTC. It codes for CASSSSGIEQFF. Drawing the rest from reference TRBV7-2 and TRBJ2-1, the complete variable domain is GAGVSQSPSNKVTEKGKDVELRCDPISGHTALYWYRQSLGQGLEFLIYFQGNSAPDKSGLPSDRFSAERTGGSVSTLTIQRTQQEDSAVYLCASSSSGIEQFFGPGTRLTVL.

This sequence joins TRBV6-5 and TRBJ2-1; D remains unclear. Trimming removed 8 bases from V and 2 bases from J, with 13 bases in between. Germline CDR1 and CDR2: MNHEY and SVGAGI. The CDR3 has 14 residues. The DNA for the CDR3 is TGTGCCAGCGGTCGGCAGACCACCTACAATGAGCAGTTCTTC. Translated, it gives CASGRQTTYNEQFF.

Only one count was recorded for this clone. The chain carries TRBV21-1 and TRBJ2-5; TRBD2, the table's D call, was not compared with the DNA. TRBV21-1 is a pseudogene locus. This CDR3 region has 17 residues. The CDR3 DNA follows: TGTGCCAGCAGCCCCCCTCCGGTAGCGGGATGTCAAGAGACCCAGTACTTC. Translation: CASSPPPVAGCQETQYF.

This sequence joins TRBV6-5 and TRBJ1-1; 8 bases match TRBD1. Per germline, CDR1 MNHEY and CDR2 SVGAGI. The CDR3 has 14 amino acids. Trimming at V came to 10 bases and at J to 5 bases, leaving 12 bases not matched to a gene. The CDR3 bases are TGTGCCACTGGACAGGGTGGAGTAGGGACTGAAGCTTTCTTT. Translation: CATGQGGVGTEAFF.

This clone has just a few counts. The chain uses TRBV6-2 or TRBV6-3 and TRBJ2-1, with 10 bases matching TRBD2. This CDR3 is 17 amino acids long. J was trimmed by 0 bases and V by 2 bases; bases with no gene match: 4. In germline, CDR1 is MNHEY, CDR2 SVGEGT. CDR3: CASSYRPSGSSYNEQFF. As DNA, the CDR3 is TGTGCCAGCAGTTACCGTCCTAGCGGGAGCTCCTACAATGAGCAGTTCTTC.

The chain has TRBV28 and TRBJ2-7; TRBD2 aligns across 8 bases. J gave up 0 bases and V 4 bases, and 14 bases lay outside the gene matches. Germline V gives CDR1 MDHEN, CDR2 SYDVKM. The CDR3 loop spans 18 amino acids. As DNA, the CDR3 is TGTGCCAGCAGTTCCCGCGGAAGGAGTAGCGGGAACTCCTACGAGCAGTACTTC. Translation: CASSSRGRSSGNSYEQYF.